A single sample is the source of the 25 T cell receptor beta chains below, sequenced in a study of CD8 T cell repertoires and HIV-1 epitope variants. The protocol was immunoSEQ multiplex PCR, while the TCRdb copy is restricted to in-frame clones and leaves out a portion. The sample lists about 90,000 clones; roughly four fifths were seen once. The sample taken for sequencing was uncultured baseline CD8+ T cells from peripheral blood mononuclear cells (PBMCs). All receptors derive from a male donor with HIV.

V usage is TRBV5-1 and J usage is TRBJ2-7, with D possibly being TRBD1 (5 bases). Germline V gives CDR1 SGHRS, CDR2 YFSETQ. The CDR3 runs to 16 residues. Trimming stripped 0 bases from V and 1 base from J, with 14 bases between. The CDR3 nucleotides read TGCGCCAGCAGCTTGGCAACAGGTATGCGGTCCTACGAGCAGTACTTC. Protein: CASSLATGMRSYEQYF.

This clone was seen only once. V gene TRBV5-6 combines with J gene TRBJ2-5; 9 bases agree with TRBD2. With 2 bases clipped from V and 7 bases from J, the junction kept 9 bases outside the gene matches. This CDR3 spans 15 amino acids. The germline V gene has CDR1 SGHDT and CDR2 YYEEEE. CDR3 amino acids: CASSFTIAGVGTQYF. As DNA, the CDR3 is TGTGCCAGCAGCTTTACGATAGCGGGAGTGGGGACCCAGTACTTC.

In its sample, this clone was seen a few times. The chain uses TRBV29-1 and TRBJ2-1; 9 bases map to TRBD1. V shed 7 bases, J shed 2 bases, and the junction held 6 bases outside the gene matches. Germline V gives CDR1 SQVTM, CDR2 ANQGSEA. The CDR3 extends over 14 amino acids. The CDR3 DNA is TGCAGCGCGGGGGGACAGGGAGCCTACAATGAGCAGTTCTTC. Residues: CSAGGQGAYNEQFF.

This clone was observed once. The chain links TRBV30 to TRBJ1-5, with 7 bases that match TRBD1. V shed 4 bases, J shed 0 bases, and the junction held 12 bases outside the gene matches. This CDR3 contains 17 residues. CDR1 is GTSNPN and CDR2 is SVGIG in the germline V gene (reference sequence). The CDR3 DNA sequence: TGTGCCTGGATCCGGGACAGACAAGACTATAGCAATCAGCCCCAGCATTTT. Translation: CAWIRDRQDYSNQPQHF.

CDR3: CSVPQVGWTQYF. For the CDR3, the DNA is TGCAGCGTTCCCCAGGTTGGGTGGACCCAGTACTTC. The gene calls are TRBV29-1 and TRBJ2-5; the D is unclear. V gave up 5 bases and J gave up 7 bases, with 14 bases separating them. The length of the CDR3 is 12 residues. CDR1 is SQVTM and CDR2 is ANQGSEA in the germline V gene.

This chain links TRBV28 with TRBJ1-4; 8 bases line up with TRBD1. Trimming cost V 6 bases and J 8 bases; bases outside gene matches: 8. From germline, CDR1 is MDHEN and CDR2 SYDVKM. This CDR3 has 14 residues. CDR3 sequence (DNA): TGTGCCAGCAGACCGCAGGGGGCGCGGGAAAAACTGTTTTTT. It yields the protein CASRPQGAREKLFF.

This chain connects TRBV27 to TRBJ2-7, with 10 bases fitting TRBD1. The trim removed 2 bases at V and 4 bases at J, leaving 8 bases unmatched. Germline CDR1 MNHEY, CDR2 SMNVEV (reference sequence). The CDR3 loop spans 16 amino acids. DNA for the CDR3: TGTGCCAGCAGTTTAAGGGTAGGGACAGGGGAATACGAGCAGTACTTC. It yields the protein CASSLRVGTGEYEQYF.

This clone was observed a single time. This chain's CDR3 is CSVEDEDNSSYEQYF. The CDR3 bases are TGCAGCGTTGAAGATGAGGACAACAGCTCCTACGAGCAGTACTTC. The rearrangement uses TRBV29-1 and TRBJ2-7; D perhaps matches TRBD1 (5 bases). Per germline, CDR1 SQVTM and CDR2 ANQGSEA. The CDR3 runs to 15 residues. Trimming took 0 bases from V and 0 from J, leaving 12 bases between them.

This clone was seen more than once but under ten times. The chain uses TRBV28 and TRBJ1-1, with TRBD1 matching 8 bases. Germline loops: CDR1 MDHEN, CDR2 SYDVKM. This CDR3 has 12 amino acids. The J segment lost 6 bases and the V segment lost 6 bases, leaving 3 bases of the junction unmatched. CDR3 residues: CASRETGAEAFF. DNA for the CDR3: TGTGCCAGCAGAGAGACAGGGGCTGAAGCTTTCTTT.

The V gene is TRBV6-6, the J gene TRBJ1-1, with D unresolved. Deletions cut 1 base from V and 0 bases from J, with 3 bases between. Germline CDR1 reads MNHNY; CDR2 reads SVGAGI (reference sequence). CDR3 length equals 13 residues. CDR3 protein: CASSYLLNTEAFF. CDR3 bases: TGTGCCAGCAGTTACTTACTGAACACTGAAGCTTTCTTT.

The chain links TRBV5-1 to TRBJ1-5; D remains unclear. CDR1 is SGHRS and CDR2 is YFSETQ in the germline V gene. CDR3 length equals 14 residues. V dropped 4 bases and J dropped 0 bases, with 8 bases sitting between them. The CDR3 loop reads CASSRDRSNQPQHF. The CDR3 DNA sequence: TGCGCCAGCAGCAGAGACCGTAGCAATCAGCCCCAGCATTTT.

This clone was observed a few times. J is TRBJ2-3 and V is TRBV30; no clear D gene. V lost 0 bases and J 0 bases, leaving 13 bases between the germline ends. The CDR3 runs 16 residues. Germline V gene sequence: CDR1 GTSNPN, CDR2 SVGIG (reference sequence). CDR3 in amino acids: CAWSVGTPDSTDTQYF. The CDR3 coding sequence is TGTGCCTGGAGTGTTGGAACTCCTGATAGCACAGATACGCAGTATTTT.

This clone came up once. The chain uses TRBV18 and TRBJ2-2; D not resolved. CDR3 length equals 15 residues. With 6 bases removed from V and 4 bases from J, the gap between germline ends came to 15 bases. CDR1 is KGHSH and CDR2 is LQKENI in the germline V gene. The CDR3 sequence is CASSKGPLSTGELFF. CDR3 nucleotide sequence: TGTGCCAGCTCGAAGGGCCCGCTGAGCACCGGGGAGCTGTTTTTT.

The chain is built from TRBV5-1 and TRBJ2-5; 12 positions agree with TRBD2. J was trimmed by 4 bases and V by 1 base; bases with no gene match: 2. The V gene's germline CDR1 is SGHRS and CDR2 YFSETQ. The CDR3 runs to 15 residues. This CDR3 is CASSLLGLAGETQYF. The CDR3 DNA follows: TGCGCCAGCAGCTTGCTGGGACTAGCGGGAGAGACCCAGTACTTC.

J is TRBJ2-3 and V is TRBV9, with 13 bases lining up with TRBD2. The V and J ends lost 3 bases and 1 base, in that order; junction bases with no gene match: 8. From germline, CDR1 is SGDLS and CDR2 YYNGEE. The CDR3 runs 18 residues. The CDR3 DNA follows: TGTGCCAGCAGCGCCACTAGCGGGGGGGGGTTGGGCACAGATACGCAGTATTTT. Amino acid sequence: CASSATSGGGLGTDTQYF.

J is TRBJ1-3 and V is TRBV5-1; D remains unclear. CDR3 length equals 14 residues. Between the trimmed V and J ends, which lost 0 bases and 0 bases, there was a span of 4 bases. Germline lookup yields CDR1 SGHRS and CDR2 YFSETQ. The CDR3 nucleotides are TGCGCCAGCAGCTTGGACGTCTCTGGAAACACCATATATTTT. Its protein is CASSLDVSGNTIYF.

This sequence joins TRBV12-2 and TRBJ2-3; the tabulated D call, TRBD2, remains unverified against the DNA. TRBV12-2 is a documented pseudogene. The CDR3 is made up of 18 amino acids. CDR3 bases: TGTGCAAGTCGCTTTAGTCCGGGACTAGCGCGGAACACAGATACGCAGTATTTT. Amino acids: CASRFSPGLARNTDTQYF.

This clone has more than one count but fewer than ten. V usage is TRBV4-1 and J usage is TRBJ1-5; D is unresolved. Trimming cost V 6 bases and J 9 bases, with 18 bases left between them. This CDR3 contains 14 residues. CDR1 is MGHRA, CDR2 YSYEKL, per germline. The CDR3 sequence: CASSFSRGYGPQHF. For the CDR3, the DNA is TGCGCCAGCAGTTTTAGCCGAGGGTATGGGCCCCAGCATTTT.

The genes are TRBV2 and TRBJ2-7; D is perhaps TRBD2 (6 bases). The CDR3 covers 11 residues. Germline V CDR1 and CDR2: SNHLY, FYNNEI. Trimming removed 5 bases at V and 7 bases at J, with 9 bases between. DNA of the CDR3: TGTGCCAGCAGTAGTCGGGGGGAGCAGTACTTC. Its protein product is CASSSRGEQYF.

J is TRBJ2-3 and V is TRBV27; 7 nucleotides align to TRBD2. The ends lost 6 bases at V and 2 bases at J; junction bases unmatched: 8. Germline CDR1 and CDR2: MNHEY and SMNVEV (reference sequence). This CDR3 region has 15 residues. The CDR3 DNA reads TGTGCCAGCAGCGAAGAAGCGGGATTCACAGATACGCAGTATTTT. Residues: CASSEEAGFTDTQYF.

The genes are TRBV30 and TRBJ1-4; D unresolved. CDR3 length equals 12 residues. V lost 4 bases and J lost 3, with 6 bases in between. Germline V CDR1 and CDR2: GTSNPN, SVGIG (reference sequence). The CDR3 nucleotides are TGTGCCTGGAACCACCCTAATGAAAAACTGTTTTTT. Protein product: CAWNHPNEKLFF. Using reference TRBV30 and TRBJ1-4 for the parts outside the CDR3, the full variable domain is SQTIHQWPATLVQPVGSPLSLECTVEGTSNPNLYWYRQAAGRGLQLLFYSVGIGQISSEVPQNLSASRPQDRQFILSSKKLLLSDSGFYLCAWNHPNEKLFFGSGTQLSVL.

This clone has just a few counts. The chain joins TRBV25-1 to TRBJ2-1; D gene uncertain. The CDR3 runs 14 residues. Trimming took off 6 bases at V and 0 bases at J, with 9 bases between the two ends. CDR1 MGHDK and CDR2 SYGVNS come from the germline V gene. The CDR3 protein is CASRPASSYNEQFF. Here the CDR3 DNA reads TGTGCCAGCAGACCGGCGAGCTCCTACAATGAGCAGTTCTTC.

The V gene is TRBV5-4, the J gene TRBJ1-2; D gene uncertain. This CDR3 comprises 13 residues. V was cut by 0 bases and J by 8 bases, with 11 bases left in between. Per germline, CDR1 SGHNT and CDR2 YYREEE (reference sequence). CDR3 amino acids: CASSLDREGGYTF. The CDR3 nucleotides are TGTGCCAGCAGCTTGGACCGGGAGGGAGGCTACACCTTC.

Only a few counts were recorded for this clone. This CDR3 reads CASSALYQPNTEAFF. CDR3 coding DNA: TGTGCCAGCAGCGCCCTCTACCAACCGAACACTGAAGCTTTCTTT. The V call is TRBV28, the J call TRBJ1-1; no clear D gene. V lost 6 bases to trimming and J lost 1 base, with 15 bases between them. The CDR3 is 15 residues long. CDR1 and CDR2 (germline): MDHEN, SYDVKM.

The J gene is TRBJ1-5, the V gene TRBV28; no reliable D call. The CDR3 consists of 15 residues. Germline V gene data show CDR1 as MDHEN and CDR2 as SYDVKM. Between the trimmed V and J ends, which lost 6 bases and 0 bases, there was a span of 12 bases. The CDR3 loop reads CASSHEENSNQPQHF. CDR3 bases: TGTGCCAGCAGCCACGAGGAAAATAGCAATCAGCCCCAGCATTTT. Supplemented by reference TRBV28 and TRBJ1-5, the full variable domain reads DVKVTQSSRYLVKRTGEKVFLECVQDMDHENMFWYRQDPGLGLRLIYFSYDVKMKEKGDIPEGYSVSREKKERFSLILESASTNQTSMYLCASSHEENSNQPQHFGDGTRLSIL.